This T cell receptor beta chain was captured in a study of somatic mutations in cytotoxic T cells in rheumatoid arthritis. The overall study: Prior to any treatment and right after diagnosis, patient blood (about 30 ml EDTA) was drawn. Study findings and constraints: Rheumatoid arthritis patients and age-matched healthy controls showed no significant difference in CD8+ T-cell clonality. For rheumatoid arthritis patients, CD8+ clonality increased with age, whereas it did not in healthy controls.

Profiled with immunoSEQ multiplex PCR; TCRdb holds only in-frame clones, not every one. The sample records about 15,000 clones, over 60% being singletons. With regard to this clone: Its antigen is unidentified.

The CDR3 runs 16 residues. Trimming left V 0 bases short and J 0 bases short, with 12 bases between. Germline V gives CDR1 SGHRS, CDR2 YFSETQ. The TCR originated in an adult with rheumatoid arthritis. The chain joins TRBV5-1 to TRBJ1-2; no clear D. The specimen sequenced was CD8+ T cells sorted from blood. For the CDR3, the DNA is TGCGCCAGCAGCTTGGGAGGCCGGGGAGCTAACTATGGCTACACCTTC. Protein: CASSLGGRGANYGYTF.